This T cell receptor (beta chain) stems from a study of blood T cell repertoires in COVID-19. About the study: Spain, Italy and the United States supplied samples that represented acute and convalescent COVID-19. Sample material is recorded as cDNA or gDNA derived from T cells, B-cell-depleted T cells, or PBMCs.

Original handling: Reference gene primer amplification in the assay estimated nucleated cell counts. Sequencing was performed with immunoSEQ multiplex PCR; in TCRdb, only in-frame clones are kept and a portion is missing. D and trimming come from the DNA, and the V and J calls and clone size come from that table. Of 95,000 to 150,000 clones listed, under 90% are singletons. This clone was recorded only once. The V gene's germline CDR1 is SNHLY and CDR2 FYNNEI. The CDR3 has 15 residues. The ends lost 5 bases at V and 1 base at J; junction bases unmatched: 5. Sequencing was carried out using peripheral blood. This clonotype was sampled from a woman between 65 and 79 years old with acute or convalescent COVID-19. This chain links TRBV2 with TRBJ2-7, with TRBD1 matching 10 bases. CDR3 nucleotides: TGTGCCAGCAGTTCGGGGGGACAGGGGTCCTACGAGCAGTACTTC. It translates to CASSSGGQGSYEQYF. Full variable domain (outside the CDR3, taken from reference TRBV2 and TRBJ2-7): EPEVTQTPSHQVTQMGQEVILRCVPISNHLYFYWYRQILGQKVEFLVSFYNNEISEKSEIFDDQFSVERPDGSNFTLKIRSTKLEDSAMYFCASSSGGQGSYEQYFGPGTRLTVT.